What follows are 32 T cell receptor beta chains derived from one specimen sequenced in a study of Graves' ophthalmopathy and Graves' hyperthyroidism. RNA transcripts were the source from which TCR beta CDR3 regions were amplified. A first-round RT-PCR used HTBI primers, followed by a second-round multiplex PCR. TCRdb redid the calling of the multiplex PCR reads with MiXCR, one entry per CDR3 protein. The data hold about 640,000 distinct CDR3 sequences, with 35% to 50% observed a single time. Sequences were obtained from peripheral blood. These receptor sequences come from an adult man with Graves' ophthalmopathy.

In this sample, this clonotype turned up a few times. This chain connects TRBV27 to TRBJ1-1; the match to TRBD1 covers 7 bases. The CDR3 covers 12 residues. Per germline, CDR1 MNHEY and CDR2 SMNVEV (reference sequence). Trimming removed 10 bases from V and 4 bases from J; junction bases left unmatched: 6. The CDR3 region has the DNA TGTGCCACTAAAGGGGGCTCCACTGAAGCTTTCTTT. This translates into CATKGGSTEAFF.

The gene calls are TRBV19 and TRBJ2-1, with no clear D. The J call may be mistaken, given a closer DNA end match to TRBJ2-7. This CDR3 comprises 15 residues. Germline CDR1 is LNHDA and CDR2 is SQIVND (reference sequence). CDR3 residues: CASSIAVRAYNEQYF. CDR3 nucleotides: TGTGCCAGTAGTATAGCAGTCCGGGCCTACAATGAGCAGTACTTC.

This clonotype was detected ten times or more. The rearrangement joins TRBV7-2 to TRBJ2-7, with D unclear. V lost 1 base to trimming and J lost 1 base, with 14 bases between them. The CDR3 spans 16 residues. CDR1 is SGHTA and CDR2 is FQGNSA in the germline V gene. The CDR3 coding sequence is TGTGCCAGCAGCTTAGACGTTGTCGGTAGATCCTACGAGCAGTACTTC. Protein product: CASSLDVVGRSYEQYF.

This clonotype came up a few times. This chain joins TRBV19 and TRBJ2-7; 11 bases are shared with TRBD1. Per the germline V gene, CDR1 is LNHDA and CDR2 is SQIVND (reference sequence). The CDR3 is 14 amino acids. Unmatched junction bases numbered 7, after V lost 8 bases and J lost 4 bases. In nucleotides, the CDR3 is TGTGCCAGTCGAGGGGGACAGGGGGGGTACGAGCAGTACTTC. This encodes CASRGGQGGYEQYF.

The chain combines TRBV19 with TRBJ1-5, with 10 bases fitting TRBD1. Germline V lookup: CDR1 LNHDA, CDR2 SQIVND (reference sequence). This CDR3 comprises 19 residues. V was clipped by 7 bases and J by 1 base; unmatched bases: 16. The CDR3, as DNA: TGTGCCAGTACCCAGTCTCCCACCGGGACAGGGGCAAGCAATCAGCCCCAGCATTTT. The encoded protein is CASTQSPTGTGASNQPQHF. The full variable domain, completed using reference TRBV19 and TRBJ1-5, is DGGITQSPKYLFRKEGQNVTLSCEQNLNHDAMYWYRQDPGQGLRLIYYSQIVNDFQKGDIAEGYSVSREKKESFPLTVTSAQKNPTAFYLCASTQSPTGTGASNQPQHFGDGTRLSIL.

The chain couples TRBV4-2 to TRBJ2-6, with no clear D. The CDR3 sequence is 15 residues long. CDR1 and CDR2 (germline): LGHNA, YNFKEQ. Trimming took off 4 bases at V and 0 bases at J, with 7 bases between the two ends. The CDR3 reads CASSPSDSGANVLTF. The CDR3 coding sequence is TGTGCCAGCAGCCCGAGCGACTCTGGGGCCAACGTCCTGACTTTC.

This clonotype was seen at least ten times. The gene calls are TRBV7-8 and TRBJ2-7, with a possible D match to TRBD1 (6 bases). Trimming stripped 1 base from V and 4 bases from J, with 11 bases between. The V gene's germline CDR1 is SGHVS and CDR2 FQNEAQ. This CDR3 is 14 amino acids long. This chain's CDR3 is CASSLGTQGYEQYF. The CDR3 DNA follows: TGTGCCAGCAGCTTAGGGACACAGGGTTACGAGCAGTACTTC.

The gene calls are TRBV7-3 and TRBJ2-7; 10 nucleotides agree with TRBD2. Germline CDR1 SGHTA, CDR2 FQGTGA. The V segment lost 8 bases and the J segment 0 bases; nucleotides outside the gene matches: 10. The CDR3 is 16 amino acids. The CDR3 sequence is CASLVEGLAHSYEQYF. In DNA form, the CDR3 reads TGTGCCAGCTTAGTGGAGGGACTAGCGCACTCCTACGAGCAGTACTTC.

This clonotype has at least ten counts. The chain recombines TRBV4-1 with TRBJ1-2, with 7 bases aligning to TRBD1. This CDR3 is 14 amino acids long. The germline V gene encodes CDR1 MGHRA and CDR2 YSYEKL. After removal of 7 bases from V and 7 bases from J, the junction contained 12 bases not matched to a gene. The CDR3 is CASTEQGGTVGYTF. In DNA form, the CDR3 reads TGCGCCAGCACCGAGCAGGGGGGGACAGTTGGCTACACCTTC.

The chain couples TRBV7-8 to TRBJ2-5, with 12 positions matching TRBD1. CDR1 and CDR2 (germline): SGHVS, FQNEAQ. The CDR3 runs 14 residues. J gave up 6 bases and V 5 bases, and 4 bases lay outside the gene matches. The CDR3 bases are TGTGCCAGCAGCCAAGGGACAGGGGGCCAGACCCAGTACTTC. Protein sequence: CASSQGTGGQTQYF.

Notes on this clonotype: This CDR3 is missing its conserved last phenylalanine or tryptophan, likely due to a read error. CDR3 region: CSSSYRGRYYEQYL. The CDR3, as DNA: TGCAGCAGTTCCTACAGGGGAAGATACTACGAGCAGTACCTC. V usage is TRBV29-1 and J usage is TRBJ2-7; TRBD1 aligns across 7 bases. Germline V lookup: CDR1 SQVTM, CDR2 ANQGSEA. The length of the CDR3 is 14 residues. V shed 8 bases and J 3 bases; nucleotides not matched to a gene: 13.

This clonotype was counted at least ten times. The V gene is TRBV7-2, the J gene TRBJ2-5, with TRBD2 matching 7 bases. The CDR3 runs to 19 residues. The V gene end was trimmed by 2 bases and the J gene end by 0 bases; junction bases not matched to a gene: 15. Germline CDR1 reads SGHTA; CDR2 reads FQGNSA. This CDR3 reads CASSLNPSRWAGDQETQYF. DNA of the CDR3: TGTGCCAGCAGCTTAAACCCCTCGAGGTGGGCGGGGGACCAAGAGACCCAGTACTTC.

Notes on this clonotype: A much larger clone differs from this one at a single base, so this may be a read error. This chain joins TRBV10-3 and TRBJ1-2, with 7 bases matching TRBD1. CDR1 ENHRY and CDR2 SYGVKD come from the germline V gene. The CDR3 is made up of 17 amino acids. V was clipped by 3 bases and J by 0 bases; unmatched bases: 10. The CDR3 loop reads CAISDLTGTEPNYGYTF. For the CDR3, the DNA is TGTGCCATCAGTGATTTGACAGGGACAGAGCCTAACTATGGCTACACCTTC.

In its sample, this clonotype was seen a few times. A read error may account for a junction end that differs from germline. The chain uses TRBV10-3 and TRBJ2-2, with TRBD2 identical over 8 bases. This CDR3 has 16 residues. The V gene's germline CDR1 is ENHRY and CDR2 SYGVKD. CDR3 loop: CASSEGRRGATGELFF. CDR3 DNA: TGTGCCAGCAGTGAAGGTCGGCGGGGGGCAACCGGGGAGCTGTTTTTT.

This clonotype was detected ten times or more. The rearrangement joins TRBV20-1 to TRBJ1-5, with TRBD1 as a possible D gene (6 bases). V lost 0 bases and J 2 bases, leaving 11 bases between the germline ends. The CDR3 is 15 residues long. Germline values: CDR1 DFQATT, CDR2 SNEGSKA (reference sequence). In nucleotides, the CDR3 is TGCAGTGCTAGAGATGGGCAGGGGCGCAATCAGCCCCAGCATTTT. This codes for CSARDGQGRNQPQHF.

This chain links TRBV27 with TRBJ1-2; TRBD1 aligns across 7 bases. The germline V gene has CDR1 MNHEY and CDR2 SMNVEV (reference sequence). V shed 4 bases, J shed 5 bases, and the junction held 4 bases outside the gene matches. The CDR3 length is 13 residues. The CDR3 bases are TGTGCCAGCAGTTCCCGACAGGGTTATGGCTACACCTTC. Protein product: CASSSRQGYGYTF.

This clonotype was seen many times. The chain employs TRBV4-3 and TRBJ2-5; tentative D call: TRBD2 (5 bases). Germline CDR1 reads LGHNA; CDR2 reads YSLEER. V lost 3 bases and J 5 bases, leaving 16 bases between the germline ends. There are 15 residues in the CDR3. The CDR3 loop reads CASSQRASGQETQYF. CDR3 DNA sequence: TGCGCCAGCAGCCAGCGGGCTTCTGGCCAGGAGACCCAGTACTTC.

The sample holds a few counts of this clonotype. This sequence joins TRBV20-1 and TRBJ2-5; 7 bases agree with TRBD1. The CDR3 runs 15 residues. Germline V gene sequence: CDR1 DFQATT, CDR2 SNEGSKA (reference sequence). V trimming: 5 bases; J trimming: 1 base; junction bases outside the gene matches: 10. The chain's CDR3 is CSAGKTGPLQETQYF. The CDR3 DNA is TGCAGTGCTGGAAAGACAGGGCCTCTCCAAGAGACCCAGTACTTC.

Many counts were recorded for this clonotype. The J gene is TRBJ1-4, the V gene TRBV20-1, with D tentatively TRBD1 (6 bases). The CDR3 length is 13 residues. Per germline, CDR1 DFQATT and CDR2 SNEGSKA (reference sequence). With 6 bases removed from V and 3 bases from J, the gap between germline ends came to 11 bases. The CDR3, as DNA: TGCAGTGCACTCGACAGGTCTAATGAAAAACTGTTTTTT. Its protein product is CSALDRSNEKLFF.

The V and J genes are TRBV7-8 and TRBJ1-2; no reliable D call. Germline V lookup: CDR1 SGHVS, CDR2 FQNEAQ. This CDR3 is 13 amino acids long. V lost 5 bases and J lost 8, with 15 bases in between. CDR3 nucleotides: TGTGCCAGCAGCCGGCGTCCCGAGGGCGGCTACACCTTC. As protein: CASSRRPEGGYTF.

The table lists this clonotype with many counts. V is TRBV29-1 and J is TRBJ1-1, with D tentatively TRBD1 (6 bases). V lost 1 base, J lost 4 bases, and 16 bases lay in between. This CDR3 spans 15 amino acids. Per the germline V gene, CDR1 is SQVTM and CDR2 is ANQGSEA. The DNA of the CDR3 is TGCAGCGTTGAAGGCCAGGGGAGGTTCGTCACTGAAGCTTTCTTT. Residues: CSVEGQGRFVTEAFF.

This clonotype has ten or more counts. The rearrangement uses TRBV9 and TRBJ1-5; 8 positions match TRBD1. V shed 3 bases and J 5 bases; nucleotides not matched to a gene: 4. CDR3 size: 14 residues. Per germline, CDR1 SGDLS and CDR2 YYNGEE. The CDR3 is CASSETGVDQPQHF. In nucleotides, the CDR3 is TGTGCCAGCAGCGAGACAGGGGTCGATCAGCCCCAGCATTTT.

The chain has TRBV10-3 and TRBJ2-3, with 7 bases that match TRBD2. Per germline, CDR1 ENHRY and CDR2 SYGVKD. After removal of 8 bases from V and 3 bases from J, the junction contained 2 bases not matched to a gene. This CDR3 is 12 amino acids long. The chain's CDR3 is CAIGGGTDTQYF. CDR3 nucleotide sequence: TGTGCCATCGGGGGGGGTACAGATACGCAGTATTTT.

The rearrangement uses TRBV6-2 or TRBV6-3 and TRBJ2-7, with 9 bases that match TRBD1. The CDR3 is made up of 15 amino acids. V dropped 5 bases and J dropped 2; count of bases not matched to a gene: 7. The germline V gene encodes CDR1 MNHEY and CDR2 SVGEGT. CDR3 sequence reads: CASSAPGTGTYEQYF. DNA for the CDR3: TGTGCCAGCAGTGCCCCCGGGACAGGGACCTACGAGCAGTACTTC.

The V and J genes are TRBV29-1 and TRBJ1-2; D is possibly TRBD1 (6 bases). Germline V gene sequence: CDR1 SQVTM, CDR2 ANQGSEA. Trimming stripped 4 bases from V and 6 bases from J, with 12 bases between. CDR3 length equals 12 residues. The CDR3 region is CSVAQGMDGYTF. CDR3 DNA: TGCAGCGTTGCCCAGGGGATGGATGGCTACACCTTC.

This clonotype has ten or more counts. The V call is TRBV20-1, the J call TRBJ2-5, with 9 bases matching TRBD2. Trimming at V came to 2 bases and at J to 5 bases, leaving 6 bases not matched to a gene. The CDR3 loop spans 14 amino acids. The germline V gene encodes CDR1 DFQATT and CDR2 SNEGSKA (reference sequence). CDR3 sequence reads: CSARRAGGTETQYF. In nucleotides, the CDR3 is TGCAGTGCTAGACGAGCGGGGGGAACGGAGACCCAGTACTTC.

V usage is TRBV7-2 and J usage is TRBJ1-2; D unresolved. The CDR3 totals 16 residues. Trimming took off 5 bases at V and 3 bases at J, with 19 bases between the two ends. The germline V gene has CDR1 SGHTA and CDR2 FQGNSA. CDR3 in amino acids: CASSQDLLGIYYGYTF. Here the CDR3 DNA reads TGTGCCAGCAGCCAAGATCTTCTCGGGATTTACTATGGCTACACCTTC.

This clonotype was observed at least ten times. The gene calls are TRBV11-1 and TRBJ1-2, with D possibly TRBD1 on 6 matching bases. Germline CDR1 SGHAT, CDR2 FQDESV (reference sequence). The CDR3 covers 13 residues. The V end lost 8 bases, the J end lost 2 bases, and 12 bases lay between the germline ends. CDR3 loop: CASSGQSNYGYTF. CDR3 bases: TGTGCCAGCTCCGGACAGTCAAACTATGGCTACACCTTC.

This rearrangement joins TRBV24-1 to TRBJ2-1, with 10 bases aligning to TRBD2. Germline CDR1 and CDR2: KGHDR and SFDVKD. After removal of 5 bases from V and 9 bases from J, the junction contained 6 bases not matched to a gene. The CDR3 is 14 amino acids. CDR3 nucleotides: TGTGCCACCAGTGCAGCGGGAGGGCTTTTTGAGCAGTTCTTC. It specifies CATSAAGGLFEQFF.

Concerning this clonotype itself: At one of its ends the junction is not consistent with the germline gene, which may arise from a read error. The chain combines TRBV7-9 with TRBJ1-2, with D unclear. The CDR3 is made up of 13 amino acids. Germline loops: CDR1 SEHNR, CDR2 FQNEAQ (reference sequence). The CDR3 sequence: CASSLGSDDGYTF. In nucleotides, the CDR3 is TGTGCCAGCAGTTTAGGTAGTGACGATGGCTACACCTTC. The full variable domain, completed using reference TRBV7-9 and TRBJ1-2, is DTGVSQNPRHKITKRGQNVTFRCDPISEHNRLYWYRQTLGQGPEFLTYFQNEAQLEKSRLLSDRFSAERPKGSFSTLEIQRTEQGDSAMYLCASSLGSDDGYTFGSGTRLTVV.

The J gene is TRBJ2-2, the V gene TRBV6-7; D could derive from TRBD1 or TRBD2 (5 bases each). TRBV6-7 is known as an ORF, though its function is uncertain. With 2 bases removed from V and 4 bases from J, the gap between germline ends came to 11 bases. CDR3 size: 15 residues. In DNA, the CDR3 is TGTGCCAGCAGTTACGGGACGCGTTCCACCGGGGAGCTGTTTTTT. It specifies CASSYGTRSTGELFF.

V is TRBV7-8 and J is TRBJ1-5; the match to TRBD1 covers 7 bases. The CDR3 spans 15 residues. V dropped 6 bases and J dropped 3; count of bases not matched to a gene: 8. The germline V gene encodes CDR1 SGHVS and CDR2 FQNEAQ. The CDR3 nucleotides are TGTGCCAGCAGTTTACAGGGGACACCCAATCAGCCCCAGCATTTT. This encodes CASSLQGTPNQPQHF.